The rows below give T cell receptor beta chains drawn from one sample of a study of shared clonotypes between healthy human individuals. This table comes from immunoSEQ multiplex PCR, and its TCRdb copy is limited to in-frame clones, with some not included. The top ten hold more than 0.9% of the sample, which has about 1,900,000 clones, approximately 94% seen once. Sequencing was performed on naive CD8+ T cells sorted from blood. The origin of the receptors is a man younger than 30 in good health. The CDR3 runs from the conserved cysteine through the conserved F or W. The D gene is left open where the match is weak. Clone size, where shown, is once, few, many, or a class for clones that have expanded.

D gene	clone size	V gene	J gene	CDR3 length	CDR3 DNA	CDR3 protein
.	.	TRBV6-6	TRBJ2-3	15	TGTGCCAGCAGCGATCTAGAGATTGGGACAGATACGCAGTATTTT	CASSDLEIGTDTQYF
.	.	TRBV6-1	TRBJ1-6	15	TGTGCCAGCAGTGATTGGTGGGACTATAATTCACCCCTCCACTTT	CASSDWWDYNSPLHF
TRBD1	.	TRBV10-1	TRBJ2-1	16	TGCGCCAGCAGTGAGTCGATCACAGGGGTCTGGGATGAGCAGTTCTTC	CASSESITGVWDEQFF
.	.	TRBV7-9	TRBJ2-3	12	TGTGCCAGCAGCTTAGTTAAAGATACGCAGTATTTT	CASSLVKDTQYF
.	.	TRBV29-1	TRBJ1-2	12	TGCAGCGTTGGTGAGAGCCACTATGGCTACACCTTC	CSVGESHYGYTF
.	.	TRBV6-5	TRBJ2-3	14	TGTGCCAGCAGTGCACAGTCGAGCACAGATACGCAGTATTTT	CASSAQSSTDTQYF
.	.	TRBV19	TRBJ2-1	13	TGTGCCAGTAGTATAGCTGGGTCTGGTGAGCAGTTCTTC	CASSIAGSGEQFF
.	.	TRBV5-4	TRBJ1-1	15	TGTGCCAGCAGCTTAGGGGCGCCGGGGAACACTGAAGCTTTCTTT	CASSLGAPGNTEAFF
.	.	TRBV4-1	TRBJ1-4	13	TGCGCCAGCAGCCAAGTAGGGCTGGAAAAACTGTTTTTT	CASSQVGLEKLFF
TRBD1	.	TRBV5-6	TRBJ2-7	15	TGTGCCAGCAGCTTACAGGGGGCCCCCCTCTACGAGCAGTACTTC	CASSLQGAPLYEQYF
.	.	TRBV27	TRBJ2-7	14	TGTGCCAGCAGGGATTTGGCTGGTATCTACGAGCAGTACTTC	CASRDLAGIYEQYF
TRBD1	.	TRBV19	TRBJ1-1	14	TGTGCCAGTAGATATACAGGGGGCCAAACTGAAGCTTTCTTT	CASRYTGGQTEAFF
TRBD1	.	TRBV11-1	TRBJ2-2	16	TGTGCCAGCAGCTTAGGTCCCAGGGGGCTAAGCGGGGAGCTGTTTTTT	CASSLGPRGLSGELFF
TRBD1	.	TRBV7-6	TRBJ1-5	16	TGTGCCAGCAGCCAGACAGGGTTTGTCAAAAATCAGCCCCAGCATTTT	CASSQTGFVKNQPQHF
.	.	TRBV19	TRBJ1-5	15	TGTGCCAGTAGCTCTTACGGGGTGAGCAATCAGCCCCAGCATTTT	CASSSYGVSNQPQHF
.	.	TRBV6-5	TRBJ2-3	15	TGTGCCAGCAGTTACGGCGGAGGGATCACAGATACGCAGTATTTT	CASSYGGGITDTQYF
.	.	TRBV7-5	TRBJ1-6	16	TGTGCCAGAAGCTCGTCCTGCGACAGTTTCAATTCACCCCTCCACTTT	CARSSSCDSFNSPLHF
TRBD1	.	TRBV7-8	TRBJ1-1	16	TGTGCCAGCACCCTGACAGGGCTCTACCCCCACACTGAAGCTTTCTTT	CASTLTGLYPHTEAFF
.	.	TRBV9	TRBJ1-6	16	TGTGCCAGCAGCACCAGGCTCTCCAATCCCCTTTCACCCCTCCACTTT	CASSTRLSNPLSPLHF
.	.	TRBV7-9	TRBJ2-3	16	TGTGCCAGCAGCTCGCCGCAGGGAACTAGCACAGATACGCAGTATTTT	CASSSPQGTSTDTQYF
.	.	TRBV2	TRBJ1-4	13	TGTGCCAGCAGGGACCGGAGTAATGAAAAACTGTTTTTT	CASRDRSNEKLFF
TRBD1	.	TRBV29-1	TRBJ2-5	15	TGCAGCGTCCAAGGACAGGGGTCGTACCAAGAGACCCAGTACTTC	CSVQGQGSYQETQYF
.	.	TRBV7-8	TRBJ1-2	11	TGTGCCAGCAGCTGGGGGGAGGGCTACACCTTC	CASSWGEGYTF
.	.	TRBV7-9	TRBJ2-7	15	TGTGCCAGCAGCTTTAGGGGAGAGTCTCCCTACGAGCAGTACTTC	CASSFRGESPYEQYF
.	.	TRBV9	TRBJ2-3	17	TGTGCCAGCAGGGAGGGAGTCAGCGAACTAAGCACAGATACGCAGTATTTT	CASREGVSELSTDTQYF
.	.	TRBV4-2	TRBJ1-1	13	TGTGCCAGCAGCCGCCCGGGGGAGGCTGAAGCTTTCTTT	CASSRPGEAEAFF
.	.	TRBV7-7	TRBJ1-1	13	TGTGCTAGCAGCTCGACAGCCGGCGCTGAAGCTTTCTTT	CASSSTAGAEAFF
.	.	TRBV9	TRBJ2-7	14	TGTGCCAGCAGCGTAGGGGGCGGTACCTACGAGCAGTACTTC	CASSVGGGTYEQYF
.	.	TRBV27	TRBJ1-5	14	TGTGCCAGCGGCCCCTCGGGATCTAATCAGCCCCAGCATTTT	CASGPSGSNQPQHF
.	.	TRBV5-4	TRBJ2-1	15	TGTGCCAGCAGCTTGGCCGGGAGCTCCTACAATGAGCAGTTCTTC	CASSLAGSSYNEQFF
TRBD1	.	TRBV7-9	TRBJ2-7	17	TGTGCCAGCAGCTTAGGTTTTCCGGGACAGGCCTCCTACGAGCAGTACTTC	CASSLGFPGQASYEQYF
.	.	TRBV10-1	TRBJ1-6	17	TGCGCCAGCAGTGTTACAGAGGAATGGTCCTATAATTCACCCCTCCACTTT	CASSVTEEWSYNSPLHF
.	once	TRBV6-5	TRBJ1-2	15	TGTGCCAGCAGTCCGTATACAGAAGCTAACTATGGCTACACCTTC	CASSPYTEANYGYTF
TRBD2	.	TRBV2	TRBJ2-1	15	TGTGCCAGCAGGGACGGGACTAGCGGGATAAGCGAGCAGTTCTTC	CASRDGTSGISEQFF
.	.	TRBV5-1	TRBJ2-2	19	TGCGCCAGCAGCCAGATCGAGACAGCTAATTACGCGAACACCGGGGAGCTGTTTTTT	CASSQIETANYANTGELFF
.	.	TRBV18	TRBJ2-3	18	TGTGCCAGCTCACCCCAGGGAAGACCGTCGCTTAGCACAGATACGCAGTATTTT	CASSPQGRPSLSTDTQYF
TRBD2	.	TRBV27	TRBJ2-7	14	TGTGCCAGCTCCCTGGGGGGGGTGCTCTACGAGCAGTACTTC	CASSLGGVLYEQYF
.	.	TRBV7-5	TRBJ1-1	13	TGTGCCAGAACGGACAGGGTGGGCACTGAAGCTTTCTTT	CARTDRVGTEAFF
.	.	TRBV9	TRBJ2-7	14	TGTGCCAGCAGCGTAGTAGGGGATACCTACGAGCAGTACTTC	CASSVVGDTYEQYF
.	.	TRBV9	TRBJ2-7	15	TGTGCCAGCAGCCAAGGACAGACACCTTCCTACGAGCAGTACTTC	CASSQGQTPSYEQYF
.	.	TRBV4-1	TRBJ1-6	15	TGCGCCAGCAGCCAAGTTGACAGAATACGTTCACCCCTCCACTTT	CASSQVDRIRSPLHF
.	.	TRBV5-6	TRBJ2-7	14	TGTGCCAGCAGCTTCTCGGACAGAGGCTACGAGCAGTACTTC	CASSFSDRGYEQYF
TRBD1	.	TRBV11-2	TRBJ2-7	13	TGTGCCAGCACCGGGACAGGGTTATACGAGCAGTACTTC	CASTGTGLYEQYF
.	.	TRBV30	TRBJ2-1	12	TGTGCCTGGAGTGTACCCCCCCATGAGCAGTTCTTC	CAWSVPPHEQFF